This TCR beta chain was captured by sequencing in a study of CD8 T cells in Susac syndrome. General study findings and limits: The study's TCR sequencing and HLA analysis drew on a certain number of individuals. That number was acknowledged as relatively small.

Of note for this clonotype: Its antigen remains unidentified.

The CDR3 contains 14 residues. Germline assignment: CDR1 SGDLS and CDR2 YYNGEE. V lost 1 base and J 2 bases, leaving 4 bases between the germline ends. Both CD4+ and CD8+ T cells were negatively isolated, and TEMRA cells underwent FACS enrichment. Random hexamers were used to reverse transcribe roughly 0.45 to 1 ug of RNA. Using its own MiXCR run on the immunoSEQ multiplex PCR reads, TCRdb lists one record per CDR3 protein. The sample has about 73,000 distinct CDR3 sequences; 85% to 95% are singletons. V gene TRBV9 combines with J gene TRBJ2-6; D is unclear. Sequencing input: CD8+ T cells from PBMCs. The sequence was obtained from a human donor with multiple sclerosis. The chain's CDR3 is CASSVTTGANVLTF. The CDR3 bases are TGTGCCAGCAGCGTAACCACTGGGGCCAACGTCCTGACTTTC.